Listed below are T cell receptor beta chains from one sample, sequenced in a study of blood T cell repertoires in COVID-19. TCRdb's copy holds only in-frame clones and misses some; the assay was immunoSEQ multiplex PCR. The sample has about 90,000 clones, about 84% seen once; the top ten hold about 23%. Sequences were obtained from peripheral blood. These receptors were taken from a man older than 75 with active or convalescent COVID-19. The CDR3 runs from the conserved cysteine through the conserved F or W. D genes are given only for firm matches. Size tells how often a clone was seen (once, few, many) or the class of an expanded clone, and some rows leave it out.

size: .
D: .
length: 15
J: TRBJ1-6
V: TRBV2
DNA: TGTGCCAGCAGTGCCCGGGTATCCTATAATTCACCCCTCCACTTT
CDR3: CASSARVSYNSPLHF

size: .
D: .
length: 13
J: TRBJ1-1
V: TRBV7-9
DNA: TGTGCCAGCAGCTTAAGAAGGGGTTCTGAAGCTTTCTTT
CDR3: CASSLRRGSEAFF

size: .
D: TRBD1
length: 14
J: TRBJ1-3
V: TRBV6-5
DNA: TGTGCCAGTGGGACAGGAGTCCTTGGAAACACCATATATTTT
CDR3: CASGTGVLGNTIYF

size: .
D: TRBD1
length: 15
J: TRBJ1-5
V: TRBV27
DNA: TGTGCCAGCTCAATCAACAGGGGAATCAATCAGCCCCAGCATTTT
CDR3: CASSINRGINQPQHF

size: .
D: TRBD1
length: 16
J: TRBJ1-6
V: TRBV5-1
DNA: TGCGCCAGCAGCACCATGGGACAGGGGAATAATTCACCCCTCCACTTT
CDR3: CASSTMGQGNNSPLHF

size: .
D: TRBD2
length: 16
J: TRBJ2-1
V: TRBV7-2
DNA: TGTGCCAGCAGCACAAGGACTAGCGGGGGGCAGGGTGAGCAGTTCTTC
CDR3: CASSTRTSGGQGEQFF

size: .
D: TRBD1
length: 17
J: TRBJ2-1
V: TRBV5-8
DNA: TGTGCCAGCAGCTTGGCAGGGGGATGGGATTGGGACAATGAGCAGTTCTTC
CDR3: CASSLAGGWDWDNEQFF

size: .
D: .
length: 14
J: TRBJ1-1
V: TRBV19
DNA: TGTGCCAGTAGTATCAGAGGATCTGACACTGAAGCTTTCTTT
CDR3: CASSIRGSDTEAFF

size: .
D: .
length: 15
J: TRBJ1-6
V: TRBV7-2
DNA: TGTGCCAGCAGCTTATTAGGGGAAGGGAATTCACCCCTCCACTTT
CDR3: CASSLLGEGNSPLHF

size: .
D: TRBD2
length: 17
J: TRBJ2-7
V: TRBV27
DNA: TGTGCCAGCAGTGCCTCGGGACTAGCGGGGGCCCGGGGCGAGCAGTACTTC
CDR3: CASSASGLAGARGEQYF

size: .
D: TRBD1
length: 16
J: TRBJ1-1
V: TRBV27
DNA: TGTGCCAGCAGTGGGACAGCCCCGTCGGGAAACACTGAAGCTTTCTTT
CDR3: CASSGTAPSGNTEAFF

size: .
D: TRBD2
length: 17
J: TRBJ2-2
V: TRBV3-1/TRBV3-2
DNA: TGTGCCAGCAGCCAAGCGGGACTAGCGGCGAACACCGGGGAGCTGTTTTTT
CDR3: CASSQAGLAANTGELFF

size: .
D: .
length: 13
J: TRBJ2-7
V: TRBV7-9
DNA: TGTGCCAGCAGCTGGGGGGGCTTATACGAGCAGTACTTC
CDR3: CASSWGGLYEQYF

size: .
D: .
length: 16
J: TRBJ1-1
V: TRBV6-6
DNA: TGTGCCAGCACTCCAATTGGGGGCAGGCGGCTAGCTGAAGCTTTCTTT
CDR3: CASTPIGGRRLAEAFF

size: .
D: .
length: 16
J: TRBJ1-1
V: TRBV3-1/TRBV3-2
DNA: TGTGCCAGCAGCCAAGGTGTCTCGGGGGAGAACACTGAAGCTTTCTTT
CDR3: CASSQGVSGENTEAFF

size: .
D: TRBD1
length: 13
J: TRBJ2-1
V: TRBV18
DNA: TGTGCCAGCTCACTCAGACAGGGTGATGAGCAGTTCTTC
CDR3: CASSLRQGDEQFF

size: once
D: .
length: 14
J: TRBJ1-1
V: TRBV9
DNA: TGTGCCAGCAGCGTGGGCAACGTGAACACTGAAGCTTTCTTT
CDR3: CASSVGNVNTEAFF

size: .
D: .
length: 14
J: TRBJ2-7
V: TRBV5-4
DNA: TGTGCCAGCAGCCCCATCGAGGGCGCTAACGAGCAGTACTTC
CDR3: CASSPIEGANEQYF

size: .
D: TRBD1
length: 16
J: TRBJ2-2
V: TRBV6-4
DNA: TGTGCCAGCAGAGGGGGACAGGGAGATGTCACCGGGGAGCTGTTTTTT
CDR3: CASRGGQGDVTGELFF

size: .
D: TRBD1
length: 15
J: TRBJ1-6
V: TRBV7-9
DNA: TGTGCCAGCAGCCTGTCCGGACAGGGGGATTCACCCCTCCACTTT
CDR3: CASSLSGQGDSPLHF

size: .
D: TRBD1
length: 18
J: TRBJ1-6
V: TRBV4-1
DNA: TGCGCCAGCAGCCAAGATCGGGTCGGGACAGGTGCGAATTCACCCCTCCACTTT
CDR3: CASSQDRVGTGANSPLHF

size: .
D: .
length: 17
J: TRBJ1-2
V: TRBV6-2/TRBV6-3
DNA: TGTGCCAGCAGTTACTCGACAGCACCCTCGGGAGACTATGGCTACACCTTC
CDR3: CASSYSTAPSGDYGYTF

size: .
D: TRBD1
length: 15
J: TRBJ1-1
V: TRBV6-5
DNA: TGTGCCAGCAGTCGCGACAGGGGGGGGAACACTGAAGCTTTCTTT
CDR3: CASSRDRGGNTEAFF

size: .
D: TRBD1
length: 15
J: TRBJ2-2
V: TRBV27
DNA: TGTGCCAGCAGGAAGCTACAGGGGACAACCGGGGAGCTGTTTTTT
CDR3: CASRKLQGTTGELFF

size: .
D: .
length: 13
J: TRBJ2-4
V: TRBV29-1
DNA: TGCAGCGTTGTTCCGCAGGGAGGTAACATTCAGTACTTC
CDR3: CSVVPQGGNIQYF

size: .
D: TRBD1
length: 14
J: TRBJ2-1
V: TRBV5-1
DNA: TGCGCCAGCAGCTCGGGACAGGGTGACAATGAGCAGTTCTTC
CDR3: CASSSGQGDNEQFF

size: once
D: .
length: 14
J: TRBJ1-1
V: TRBV28
DNA: TGTGCCAGCAGCGTGGGGCCCCGGGGGACTGAAGCTTTCTTT
CDR3: CASSVGPRGTEAFF

size: .
D: TRBD2
length: 16
J: TRBJ2-5
V: TRBV5-1
DNA: TGCGCCAGCAGCTTGGCGAGCGGGGGCCCCCAAGAGACCCAGTACTTC
CDR3: CASSLASGGPQETQYF

size: .
D: .
length: 15
J: TRBJ2-2
V: TRBV21-1
DNA: TGTGCCAGCAGCCCCCGGGACAGGGCTACCGGGGAGCTGTTTTTT
CDR3: CASSPRDRATGELFF

size: .
D: .
length: 11
J: TRBJ1-1
V: TRBV29-1
DNA: TGCAGCGTTGACAGGTTCCCTGAAGCTTTCTTT
CDR3: CSVDRFPEAFF

size: .
D: .
length: 18
J: TRBJ2-1
V: TRBV6-6
DNA: TGTGCCAGCAGTCGAAGCAAACAGGGGACTGGCACCTACAATGAGCAGTTCTTC
CDR3: CASSRSKQGTGTYNEQFF

size: .
D: TRBD2
length: 17
J: TRBJ2-5
V: TRBV27
DNA: TGTGCCAGCAGTATAGCCTCCGGGCGGGAGACCCAAGAGACCCAGTACTTC
CDR3: CASSIASGRETQETQYF

size: .
D: .
length: 14
J: TRBJ2-3
V: TRBV5-1
DNA: TGCGCCAGCAGCCGACAGTCAAGCACAGATACGCAGTATTTT
CDR3: CASSRQSSTDTQYF

size: few
D: TRBD1
length: 14
J: TRBJ1-2
V: TRBV5-1
DNA: TGCGCCAGCAGCCCCGCAGGGGGCGGCAATGGCTACACCTTC
CDR3: CASSPAGGGNGYTF

size: .
D: TRBD2
length: 15
J: TRBJ2-1
V: TRBV5-1
DNA: TGCGCCAGCAGCTTTGCGAGCGGGGGGCCCAATGAGCAGTTCTTC
CDR3: CASSFASGGPNEQFF

size: .
D: TRBD1
length: 12
J: TRBJ1-5
V: TRBV19
DNA: TGTGCCAGCTCGGGACAGCATCAGCCCCAGCATTTT
CDR3: CASSGQHQPQHF

size: .
D: TRBD1
length: 12
J: TRBJ2-7
V: TRBV24-1
DNA: TGTGCCACCAGGGCCAGGGGGTACGAGCAGTACTTC
CDR3: CATRARGYEQYF

size: .
D: .
length: 16
J: TRBJ1-2
V: TRBV7-8
DNA: TGTGCCAGCAGCCTCCCCGGGGTAGGGGGGGAATATGGCTACACCTTC
CDR3: CASSLPGVGGEYGYTF

size: .
D: TRBD1
length: 15
J: TRBJ2-1
V: TRBV27
DNA: TGTGCCAGCAGAATCCGGGACAGAGTATACAATGAGCAGTTCTTC
CDR3: CASRIRDRVYNEQFF

size: once
D: TRBD1
length: 16
J: TRBJ1-1
V: TRBV7-8
DNA: TGTGCCAGCAGCAATCTTCCGGGACAGGGTGGTACTGAAGCTTTCTTT
CDR3: CASSNLPGQGGTEAFF

size: once
D: .
length: 13
J: TRBJ2-7
V: TRBV2
DNA: TGTGCCAGCAGTGGGGGAAGGGGTAGCGAGCAGTACTTC
CDR3: CASSGGRGSEQYF

size: .
D: TRBD1
length: 12
J: TRBJ2-7
V: TRBV6-5
DNA: TGTGCCAGCAGTAATACAGGGGCTGAGCAGTACTTC
CDR3: CASSNTGAEQYF

size: .
D: TRBD1
length: 17
J: TRBJ1-1
V: TRBV19
DNA: TGTGCCAGTAGTGCGAGGACGGGGACAGGGGCGGGGACTGAAGCTTTCTTT
CDR3: CASSARTGTGAGTEAFF

size: .
D: TRBD1
length: 15
J: TRBJ1-1
V: TRBV10-3
DNA: TGTGCCATCGCAGATTGGGACAGCCTGAACACTGAAGCTTTCTTT
CDR3: CAIADWDSLNTEAFF

size: .
D: TRBD1
length: 14
J: TRBJ1-4
V: TRBV28
DNA: TGTGCCAGCAGTTTAGGACAGGATAATGAAAAACTGTTTTTT
CDR3: CASSLGQDNEKLFF